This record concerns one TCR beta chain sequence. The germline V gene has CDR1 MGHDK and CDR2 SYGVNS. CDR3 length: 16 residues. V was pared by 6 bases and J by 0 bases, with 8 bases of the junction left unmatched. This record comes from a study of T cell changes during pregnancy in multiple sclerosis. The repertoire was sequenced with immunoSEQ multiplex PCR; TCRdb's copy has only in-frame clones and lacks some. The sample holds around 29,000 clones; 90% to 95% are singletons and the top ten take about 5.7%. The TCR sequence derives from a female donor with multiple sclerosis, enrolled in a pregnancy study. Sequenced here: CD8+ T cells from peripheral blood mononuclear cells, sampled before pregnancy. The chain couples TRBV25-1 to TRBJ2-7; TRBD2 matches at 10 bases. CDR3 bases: TGTGCCAGCAGCGGGGCTTCTAGCGGGAGCTCCTACGAGCAGTACTTC. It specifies CASSGASSGSSYEQYF.